This TCR beta chain was sequenced in a study of T cells in narcolepsy. General study points: In some patient and control memory CD4+ samples, autoreactive clones were absent.

This clone has only one observation. Its cognate antigen is unknown. TCRdb's table, derived via immunoSEQ multiplex PCR, lists solely in-frame clones and lacks some. The sample has about 12,000 clones; 94% are singletons. The CDR3 spans 11 residues. CDR1 and CDR2 (germline): ENHRY, SYGVKD. The V end lost 4 bases, the J end lost 7 bases, and 7 bases lay between the germline ends. The sequenced sample consisted of CD45RA- memory CD4+ T cells from PBMCs. The genes are TRBV10-3 and TRBJ1-2; D unresolved. The sequence was collected from a human donor with narcolepsy. CDR3 in DNA: TGTGCCATCAGTGGGGGTCTTGGCTACACCTTC. Amino acids: CAISGGLGYTF.